Sequencing of this T cell receptor (beta chain) was carried out in a study of beta chain features in type 1 diabetes. Every single donor gave one heparinised blood draw, and these averaged roughly 100 mL. The entirety of the isolated RNA underwent reverse transcription, so expressed TCRB transcripts were sequenced. Approximately 3.5 million reads per sample were averaged for naive, central memory and regulatory samples. Libraries were prepared by immunoSEQ multiplex PCR; TCRdb keeps only in-frame clonotypes and omits some of them. Of 200,000 to 250,000 clones listed, approximately 16% were seen once; the top ten hold 0.065% to 0.095%. Study conclusions and caveats: The naive, central memory and Treg TCRB repertoires looked more alike in patients than they did in healthy donors. PCR might pick shorter templates more often, in the same way for patients and controls. Among patients with Type 1 diabetes, TCRB CDR3s were moderately but significantly shorter in every one of the four CD4+ subsets.

The V and J ends lost 5 bases and 12 bases, in that order; junction bases with no gene match: 12. Germline V gene sequence: CDR1 SGHTA, CDR2 FQGNSA. The CDR3 covers 14 residues. On this clone itself: The antigen remains unidentified.

The sample was naive CD4+ T cells from blood. The sequence came from a man aged 30-40 years with type 1 diabetes. The V call is TRBV7-2, the J call TRBJ2-1; TRBD1 matches at 8 bases. The chain's CDR3 is CASSTRTGSGGQFF. The DNA for the CDR3 is TGTGCCAGCAGCACACGGACAGGGTCGGGCGGGCAGTTCTTC.